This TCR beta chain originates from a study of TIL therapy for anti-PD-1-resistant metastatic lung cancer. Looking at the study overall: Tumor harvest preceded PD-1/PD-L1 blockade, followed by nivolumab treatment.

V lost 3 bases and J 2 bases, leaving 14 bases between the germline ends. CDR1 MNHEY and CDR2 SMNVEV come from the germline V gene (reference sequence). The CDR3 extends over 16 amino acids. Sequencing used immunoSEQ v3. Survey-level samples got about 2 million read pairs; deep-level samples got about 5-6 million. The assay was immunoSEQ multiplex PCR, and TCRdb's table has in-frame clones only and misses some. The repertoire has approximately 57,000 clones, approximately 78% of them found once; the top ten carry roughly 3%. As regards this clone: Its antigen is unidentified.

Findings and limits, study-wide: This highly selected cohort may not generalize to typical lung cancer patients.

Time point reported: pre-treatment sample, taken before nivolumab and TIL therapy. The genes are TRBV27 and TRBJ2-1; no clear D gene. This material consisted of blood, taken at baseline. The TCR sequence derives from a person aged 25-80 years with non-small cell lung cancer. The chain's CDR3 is CASSLLGSGTYNEQFF. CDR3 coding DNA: TGTGCCAGCAGTTTGTTAGGGTCTGGTACCTACAATGAGCAGTTCTTC.